The next 15 T cell receptor beta chains were all read from a single sample in a study of T cell repertoires in cytomegalovirus infection. TCRdb called the reads again in MiXCR, with one record for every CDR3 protein. The table lists about 150,000 distinct CDR3 sequences, around 30% of them singletons. These receptors are not linked to any known antigen. Sequencing was performed on CD8+ T cells from cultured PBMCs, taken from culture after CMV antigen stimulation. The receptors shown here come from a human donor in good health (CMV status not recorded). Some clones in this sample may be carry-over from other donors' samples.

The chain couples TRBV7-9 to TRBJ2-1; 13 bases align to TRBD2. Germline assignment: CDR1 SEHNR and CDR2 FQNEAQ (reference sequence). The CDR3 runs to 17 residues. Losses at the gene ends were 5 bases for V and 9 bases for J; bases not matched to a gene: 13. The CDR3 DNA reads as TGTGCCAGCAGCCCAAGAGGTACTAGCGGGGGGGCCAGTGAGCAGTTCTTC. Residues: CASSPRGTSGGASEQFF. The entire variable domain, with the rest obtained from reference TRBV7-9 and TRBJ2-1, is as follows: DTGVSQNPRHKITKRGQNVTFRCDPISEHNRLYWYRQTLGQGPEFLTYFQNEAQLEKSRLLSDRFSAERPKGSFSTLEIQRTEQGDSAMYLCASSPRGTSGGASEQFFGPGTRLTVL.

The gene calls are TRBV7-8 and TRBJ2-1; D is undetermined. CDR1 is SGHVS, CDR2 FQNEAQ, per germline. This CDR3 is built from 12 residues. The V end was cut by 3 bases, the J end by 6 bases, with 6 bases between. CDR3 in amino acids: CASSFWGNEQFF. DNA for the CDR3: TGTGCCAGCAGCTTTTGGGGCAATGAGCAGTTCTTC.

This chain links TRBV27 with TRBJ2-3; D not certain. The CDR3 is made up of 14 amino acids. Germline V gene data show CDR1 as MNHEY and CDR2 as SMNVEV (reference sequence). V was shortened by 3 bases and J by 0 bases, with 7 bases between the two germline ends. CDR3 in DNA: TGTGCCAGCAGTTTCGGCCCTAGCACAGATACGCAGTATTTT. Amino acids: CASSFGPSTDTQYF.

This chain joins TRBV27 and TRBJ2-1, with TRBD2 matching 7 bases. V lost 11 bases and J lost 4; bases outside the gene matches: 11. The CDR3 length is 14 residues. Germline lookup yields CDR1 MNHEY and CDR2 SMNVEV (reference sequence). CDR3 region: CAAGGLGDYNEQFF. The DNA of the CDR3 is TGTGCCGCTGGTGGACTAGGCGATTACAATGAGCAGTTCTTC.

The rearrangement links TRBV28 to TRBJ2-7; TRBD1 matches at 9 bases. The CDR3 sequence is 16 residues long. CDR1 is MDHEN and CDR2 is SYDVKM in the germline V gene. The junction had 11 bases not matched to a gene; V was cut back by 3 bases and J by 5 bases. This chain's CDR3 is CASSLSLTGGGDEQYF. The CDR3 coding sequence is TGTGCCAGCAGTTTGTCCCTAACAGGGGGCGGCGACGAGCAGTACTTC.

V usage is TRBV9 and J usage is TRBJ2-1, with 14 bases identical to TRBD2. The CDR3 extends over 17 amino acids. The germline V gene encodes CDR1 SGDLS and CDR2 YYNGEE. V lost 0 bases to trimming and J lost 6 bases; unmatched junction nucleotides: 5. The CDR3 DNA reads TGTGCCAGCAGCGTAGGGACCGGGACTAGCGGGAGCAATGAGCAGTTCTTC. The encoded protein is CASSVGTGTSGSNEQFF.

At least ten counts were recorded for this clonotype. The CDR3 reads CASSLDLATLPNTGELFF. CDR3 sequence (DNA): TGTGCCAGCAGTTTAGATCTAGCGACGCTCCCAAACACCGGGGAGCTGTTTTTT. The chain carries TRBV12-3 or TRBV12-4 and TRBJ2-2; TRBD2 might be the D (6 bases). This CDR3 comprises 18 residues. V lost 1 base to trimming and J lost 2 bases, with 17 bases between them.

The chain has TRBV12-3 or TRBV12-4 and TRBJ1-2, with 7 bases identical to TRBD1. There are 15 residues in the CDR3. Trimming removed 5 bases from V and 4 bases from J; junction bases left unmatched: 10. The CDR3 here is CASSLMSGQSYGYTF. The CDR3 DNA is TGTGCCAGCAGTCTTATGTCGGGACAGAGCTATGGCTACACCTTC.

CDR3 protein: CASSPRLADTQYF. The CDR3 DNA reads as TGTGCCAGCAGCCCGAGACTAGCAGATACGCAGTATTTT. V and J are TRBV5-4 and TRBJ2-3; D is possibly TRBD2 (6 bases). CDR1 SGHNT and CDR2 YYREEE come from the germline V gene (reference sequence). The germline V and J ends were trimmed by 4 bases and 4 bases, with 10 bases remaining between them. This CDR3 has 13 amino acids.

The chain joins TRBV5-5 to TRBJ1-1; 7 nucleotides match TRBD1. Germline lookup yields CDR1 SGHKS and CDR2 YYEKEE (reference sequence). There are 14 residues in the CDR3. The J segment lost 7 bases and the V segment lost 3 bases, leaving 9 bases of the junction unmatched. The CDR3 coding sequence is TGTGCCAGCAGCTCGGAAACAGGGGCTTTTGAAGCTTTCTTT. The encoded protein is CASSSETGAFEAFF. The full variable domain, completed using reference TRBV5-5 and TRBJ1-1, is DAGVTQSPTHLIKTRGQQVTLRCSPISGHKSVSWYQQVLGQGPQFIFQYYEKEERGRGNFPDRFSARQFPNYSSELNVNALLLGDSALYLCASSSETGAFEAFFGQGTRLTVV.

The table lists this clonotype with a few counts. This chain links TRBV3-1 with TRBJ2-1, with 9 bases lining up with TRBD2. The junction had 12 bases not matched to a gene; V was cut back by 0 bases and J by 9 bases. The CDR3 contains 17 residues. Germline CDR1 LGHDT, CDR2 YNNKEL (reference sequence). CDR3 in DNA: TGTGCCAGCAGCCAAGATGCGGCGGGGGGGCGGTTGGGTGAGCAGTTCTTC. Translating it yields CASSQDAAGGRLGEQFF.

The chain links TRBV12-3 or TRBV12-4 to TRBJ1-5; D possibly corresponds to TRBD1 (5 bases). This CDR3 contains 10 residues. Trimming pared 11 bases from V and 15 bases from J, leaving 17 bases between. For the CDR3, the DNA is TGTGCCTCCAGGGCCGGATCCCGGCATTTT. Its translation: CASRAGSRHF.

This chain uses TRBV15 with TRBJ1-2, with 12 bases lining up with TRBD1. This CDR3 comprises 16 residues. CDR1 is LNHNV, CDR2 YYDKDF, per germline (reference sequence). The junction had 11 bases not matched to a gene; V was cut back by 4 bases and J by 8 bases. The CDR3 reads CATSIKPGQGAVGYTF. The CDR3 DNA is TGTGCCACCAGCATCAAACCGGGACAGGGGGCGGTGGGCTACACCTTC.

The V call is TRBV15, the J call TRBJ2-7, with D perhaps TRBD2 (5 bases). Per the germline V gene, CDR1 is LNHNV and CDR2 is YYDKDF (reference sequence). The CDR3 spans 16 residues. The germline V and J ends were trimmed by 1 base and 2 bases, with 15 bases remaining between them. CDR3 DNA: TGTGCCACCAGCAGAGCCGGGGATAGCAAGACCTACGAGCAGTACTTC. It encodes CATSRAGDSKTYEQYF. Together with reference TRBV15 and TRBJ2-7, the CDR3 gives the full variable domain: DAMVIQNPRYQVTQFGKPVTLSCSQTLNHNVMYWYQQKSSQAPKLLFHYYDKDFNNEADTPDNFQSRRPNTSFCFLDIRSPGLGDTAMYLCATSRAGDSKTYEQYFGPGTRLTVT.

The chain is built from TRBV2 and TRBJ1-3; possible D gene TRBD1, 5 bases. CDR3 size: 16 residues. The germline V gene has CDR1 SNHLY and CDR2 FYNNEI. Trimming shortened V by 1 base and J by 2 bases, and 12 bases separated the two germline ends. The CDR3 sequence is CASSEGFPGTGNTIYF. CDR3 in DNA: TGTGCCAGCAGTGAAGGGTTTCCAGGGACTGGAAACACCATATATTTT.